The entry below describes one T cell receptor beta chain. No antigen is known for it. TCRdb itself ran the RT-PCR reads through MiXCR, one entry per CDR3 protein. The data contain 800,000 to 1,000,000 distinct CDR3 sequences, approximately 21% of them singletons. The data belong to a study of response to subunit inactivated influenza vaccine. Study-wide results and caveats: Few additional T cells are recruited per seasonal influenza vaccination, authors suggested.

The V gene end was trimmed by 6 bases and the J gene end by 0 bases; junction bases not matched to a gene: 6. This CDR3 is built from 15 residues. Germline V CDR1 and CDR2: MDHEN, SYDVKM. The source was PBMCs from blood, collected around 5 days after vaccination. The receptor was isolated from a man between 45 and 60 years old who received an inactivated influenza vaccine. V and J are TRBV28 and TRBJ2-7; 9 bases align to TRBD1. The CDR3 region is CASRRQTGGSYEQYF. CDR3 in DNA: TGTGCCAGCAGGAGGCAGACAGGGGGCTCCTACGAGCAGTACTTC.